These 32 T cell receptor beta chains originate from one sample sequenced in a study of graft-versus-host responses after intestinal transplantation. The method was immunoSEQ multiplex PCR; TCRdb's version includes in-frame clones alone and lacks a portion of them. In the table there are around 97,000 clones, around 92% of which are singletons. No antigen is known for these receptors. The material was unstimulated CD4+ T cells sorted from spleen or lymph node cells, obtained before transplant. The receptors originated from a human donor who was the organ donor for an intestinal transplant.

The chain employs TRBV5-6 and TRBJ2-3; 8 nucleotides line up with TRBD2. The ends lost 0 bases at V and 5 bases at J; junction bases unmatched: 11. The germline V gene encodes CDR1 SGHDT and CDR2 YYEEEE. The CDR3 has 17 amino acids. Written as DNA, the CDR3 is TGTGCCAGCAGCTTGGTTGGCGGGGGGCCCGCCGGAGATACGCAGTATTTT. Encoded protein: CASSLVGGGPAGDTQYF.

The rearrangement uses TRBV7-3 and TRBJ2-5, with D possibly being TRBD2 (6 bases). Gene TRBJ2-7 matches the end of the DNA better, so the J call may be wrong. The CDR3 has 13 amino acids. From germline, CDR1 is SGHTA and CDR2 FQGTGA. CDR3 amino acids: CASSLLARHEQYF. CDR3 DNA sequence: TGTGCCAGCAGCCTCCTAGCGAGGCACGAGCAGTACTTC.

The chain recombines TRBV7-3 with TRBJ2-1; 8 nucleotides line up with TRBD2. J lost 2 bases, V lost 3 bases, and 0 bases had no gene match. Germline CDR1 SGHTA, CDR2 FQGTGA. The CDR3 length is 14 residues. CDR3 DNA: TGTGCCAGCAGCTTGGGACTAGCCTACAATGAGCAGTTCTTC. Translating it yields CASSLGLAYNEQFF.

J is TRBJ1-1 and V is TRBV6-5; D is undetermined. The CDR3 spans 12 residues. Germline V gives CDR1 MNHEY, CDR2 SVGAGI. Trimming pared 6 bases from V and 8 bases from J, leaving 13 bases between. CDR3 residues: CASSRGSSEAFF. For the CDR3, the DNA is TGTGCCAGCAGCCGCGGCAGCAGCGAAGCTTTCTTT.

The genes are TRBV11-2 and TRBJ2-5, with no clear D. V lost 4 bases, J lost 5 bases, and 14 bases lay in between. The CDR3 consists of 14 residues. Germline loops: CDR1 SGHAT, CDR2 FQNNGV. The CDR3 coding sequence is TGTGCCAGCAGCTCAGCCGCGGTCCGGGAGACCCAGTACTTC. Translation gives CASSSAAVRETQYF.

This rearrangement joins TRBV27 to TRBJ2-2, with 16 bases lining up with TRBD2. The CDR3 contains 15 residues. V shed 5 bases and J 7 bases; nucleotides not matched to a gene: 1. The V gene's germline CDR1 is MNHEY and CDR2 SMNVEV (reference sequence). CDR3 sequence (DNA): TGTGCCAGCAGTGGGACTAGCGGGGGGGTCGGGGAGCTGTTTTTT. Protein sequence: CASSGTSGGVGELFF.

This rearrangement joins TRBV12-2 to TRBJ2-5; TRBD2, the table's D call, was not compared with the DNA. TRBV12-2 is flagged as a pseudogene. The CDR3 length is 17 residues. The CDR3 is CASRSGLAGRSRETQYF. The CDR3 DNA follows: TGTGCAAGTCGCTCAGGACTAGCGGGGCGATCCCGAGAGACCCAGTACTTC.

J is TRBJ2-7 and V is TRBV7-2, with TRBD1 matching over 7 bases. The CDR3 sequence is 13 residues long. Germline CDR1 is SGHTA and CDR2 is FQGNSA. Unmatched junction bases numbered 2, after V lost 3 bases and J lost 3 bases. CDR3 in amino acids: CASSLGQHYEQYF. The CDR3 nucleotides read TGTGCCAGCAGCTTGGGACAGCACTACGAGCAGTACTTC.

This clone was recorded only once. V gene TRBV18 combines with J gene TRBJ2-1, with 10 bases aligning to TRBD1. The CDR3 is 15 residues long. The J segment lost 3 bases and the V segment lost 6 bases, leaving 5 bases of the junction unmatched. Germline V gene data show CDR1 as KGHSH and CDR2 as LQKENI. The CDR3, as DNA: TGTGCCAGCTCCCCCGGGACAGGGGACTACAATGAGCAGTTCTTC. It yields the protein CASSPGTGDYNEQFF.

Written as DNA, the CDR3 is TGTGCCAGCAGTTACCCACGGACAGGTTTAAGCTATGGCTACACCTTC. As protein: CASSYPRTGLSYGYTF. V gene TRBV6-6 combines with J gene TRBJ1-2; 7 bases are shared with TRBD1. CDR1 and CDR2 from the germline V gene are MNHNY and SVGAGI (reference sequence). CDR3 length: 16 amino acids. J was trimmed by 4 bases and V by 2 bases; bases with no gene match: 10.

The chain combines TRBV6-6 with TRBJ2-7; 8 positions match TRBD2. Germline CDR1 and CDR2: MNHNY and SVGAGI (reference sequence). This CDR3 spans 16 amino acids. V lost 4 bases to trimming and J lost 5 bases; unmatched junction nucleotides: 13. The CDR3 loop is CASSFQPGLVTHEQYF. The CDR3, as DNA: TGTGCCAGCAGTTTCCAACCGGGACTAGTAACCCACGAGCAGTACTTC.

The rearrangement joins TRBV28 to TRBJ1-4, with 8 positions matching TRBD1. This CDR3 contains 16 residues. CDR1 and CDR2 (germline): MDHEN, SYDVKM. J lost 7 bases, V lost 8 bases, and 15 bases had no gene match. CDR3 region: CASLTLLRGPGEKLFF. The CDR3 DNA reads as TGTGCCAGCCTCACCCTACTCAGGGGGCCTGGTGAAAAACTGTTTTTT.

V gene TRBV21-1 combines with J gene TRBJ1-1; TRBD1, the table's D call, was not compared with the DNA. TRBV21-1 is a listed pseudogene. CDR3 length: 13 amino acids. In DNA form, the CDR3 reads TGTGCCAGCAGCGCAAGACAGAACACTGAAGCTTTCTTT. Its translation: CASSARQNTEAFF.

The J gene is TRBJ1-3, the V gene TRBV7-2; D possibly corresponds to TRBD1 (6 bases). Germline V CDR1 and CDR2: SGHTA, FQGNSA. Trimming took 4 bases from V and 4 from J, leaving 11 bases between them. The CDR3 is made up of 14 amino acids. CDR3 protein: CASSSKTGGNTIYF. The CDR3 DNA reads as TGTGCCAGCAGCTCAAAGACAGGAGGAAACACCATATATTTT.

The gene calls are TRBV27 and TRBJ2-5; no clear D gene. Germline-derived CDR1 and CDR2 are MNHEY and SMNVEV (reference sequence). V shed 6 bases and J shed 7 bases, with 15 bases lying between them. This CDR3 is built from 13 residues. This CDR3 is CASRSTVEWTQYF. For the CDR3, the DNA is TGTGCCAGCAGATCTACTGTCGAGTGGACCCAGTACTTC.

The chain recombines TRBV19 with TRBJ1-5; D might be TRBD1 (6 bases). Germline values: CDR1 LNHDA, CDR2 SQIVND (reference sequence). The germline V and J ends were trimmed by 5 bases and 6 bases, with 14 bases remaining between them. The length of the CDR3 is 14 residues. The CDR3 DNA is TGTGCCAGTAGTCCTACAGGGAAAAGTCAGCCCCAGCATTTT. This codes for CASSPTGKSQPQHF. The variable domain in full, with the rest retrieved from reference TRBV19 and TRBJ1-5, is DGGITQSPKYLFRKEGQNVTLSCEQNLNHDAMYWYRQDPGQGLRLIYYSQIVNDFQKGDIAEGYSVSREKKESFPLTVTSAQKNPTAFYLCASSPTGKSQPQHFGDGTRLSIL.

V is TRBV5-1 and J is TRBJ2-7; 13 bases line up with TRBD2. Germline CDR1 and CDR2: SGHRS and YFSETQ. J gave up 2 bases and V 3 bases, and 2 bases lay outside the gene matches. The CDR3 totals 15 residues. The CDR3 coding sequence is TGCGCCAGCAGCTGGGGGACTAGCGGGGCCTACGAGCAGTACTTC. Translating gives CASSWGTSGAYEQYF.

The sample holds a few counts of this clone. V gene TRBV19 combines with J gene TRBJ1-2, with 8 bases that match TRBD1. There are 12 residues in the CDR3. Looked up from germline, CDR1 is LNHDA and CDR2 is SQIVND (reference sequence). J lost 7 bases, V lost 6 bases, and 4 bases had no gene match. In DNA form, the CDR3 reads TGTGCCAGTAGGCCACAGGGGGTTGGCTACACCTTC. Residues: CASRPQGVGYTF.

V usage is TRBV7-9 and J usage is TRBJ2-7; D is possibly TRBD2 (6 bases). The CDR3 length is 13 residues. The V and J ends lost 5 bases and 5 bases respectively, with 13 bases between them. Germline V lookup: CDR1 SEHNR, CDR2 FQNEAQ (reference sequence). Here the CDR3 DNA reads TGTGCCAGCAGCCCCCCTTGGGGGGACGAGCAGTACTTC. It codes for CASSPPWGDEQYF.

J is TRBJ2-3 and V is TRBV6-5; tentatively, D is TRBD2 (6 bases). Germline CDR1 and CDR2: MNHEY and SVGAGI. The CDR3 runs to 14 residues. V was cut by 6 bases and J by 2 bases, with 12 bases left in between. CDR3 sequence (DNA): TGTGCCAGCAGAAGACTAGGGAACACAGATACGCAGTATTTT. Translated: CASRRLGNTDTQYF.

The chain uses TRBV7-2 and TRBJ2-3, with 7 bases aligning to TRBD2. The germline V gene encodes CDR1 SGHTA and CDR2 FQGNSA. V dropped 1 base and J dropped 3; count of bases not matched to a gene: 10. CDR3 length: 17 residues. CDR3 amino acids: CASSLEFQAGNTDTQYF. The CDR3 bases are TGTGCCAGCAGCTTAGAGTTCCAAGCGGGGAATACAGATACGCAGTATTTT.

The chain recombines TRBV5-1 with TRBJ2-1, with 11 bases aligning to TRBD2. With V trimmed by 1 base and J by 6 bases, 6 bases remained unmatched. The CDR3 sequence is 16 residues long. The germline CDR1 and CDR2 sequences are SGHRS and YFSETQ. CDR3 residues: CASSLPSLAGGNEQFF. CDR3 DNA: TGCGCCAGCAGCTTGCCAAGCCTAGCGGGGGGCAATGAGCAGTTCTTC.

The CDR3 DNA is TGTGCCAGCAGCCCGCGGGACCACTCTGGGGCCAACGTCCTGACTTTC. Its protein product is CASSPRDHSGANVLTF. V is TRBV4-2 and J is TRBJ2-6, with TRBD2 as a possible D gene (6 bases). Trimming cost V 4 bases and J 0 bases, with 10 bases left between them. Germline CDR1 is LGHNA and CDR2 is YNFKEQ. The CDR3 is 16 residues long.

The chain carries TRBV7-9 and TRBJ2-3; 9 positions agree with TRBD2. The CDR3 loop spans 16 amino acids. The germline V gene encodes CDR1 SEHNR and CDR2 FQNEAQ (reference sequence). The ends lost 2 bases at V and 3 bases at J; junction bases unmatched: 6. CDR3 nucleotide sequence: TGTGCCAGCAGCTTAAGGCGGGGGGGCCCAACAGATACGCAGTATTTT. Translating it yields CASSLRRGGPTDTQYF.

This clone was seen a few times. The rearrangement links TRBV6-6 to TRBJ1-6; 11 bases fit TRBD1. In germline, CDR1 is MNHNY, CDR2 SVGAGI (reference sequence). The V and J ends lost 5 bases and 14 bases, in that order; junction bases with no gene match: 8. The CDR3 has 14 amino acids. The CDR3 is CASSRPGQGDTLHF. DNA for the CDR3: TGTGCCAGCAGTCGACCGGGACAGGGGGACACCCTCCACTTT.

The chain combines TRBV29-1 with TRBJ1-3, with TRBD1 matching over 7 bases. The V gene end was trimmed by 4 bases and the J gene end by 1 base; junction bases not matched to a gene: 4. The CDR3 length is 14 residues. Per the germline V gene, CDR1 is SQVTM and CDR2 is ANQGSEA. CDR3 nucleotide sequence: TGCAGCGTTGGGCAGGGGGTTTCTGGAAACACCATATATTTT. It specifies CSVGQGVSGNTIYF.

The table lists this clone with a count of one. The V and J genes are TRBV2 and TRBJ2-1; 7 positions agree with TRBD1. The ends lost 6 bases at V and 6 bases at J; junction bases unmatched: 5. The CDR3 is made up of 13 amino acids. Per the germline V gene, CDR1 is SNHLY and CDR2 is FYNNEI. The CDR3 spells CASSENRGNEQFF. The CDR3 region has the DNA TGTGCCAGCAGCGAGAACAGGGGCAATGAGCAGTTCTTC.

The V call is TRBV6-5, the J call TRBJ1-5; tentative D call: TRBD1 (6 bases). The CDR3 is 14 amino acids. Germline CDR1 reads MNHEY; CDR2 reads SVGAGI. V was shortened by 6 bases and J by 6 bases, with 15 bases between the two germline ends. CDR3 nucleotides: TGTGCCAGCAGCTCGAACAGGGTCGGTCAGCCCCAGCATTTT. It encodes CASSSNRVGQPQHF.

The J gene is TRBJ2-1, the V gene TRBV4-1; TRBD1 aligns across 7 bases. Trimming took 2 bases from V and 3 from J; bases not matched to a gene: 10. CDR1 and CDR2 (germline): MGHRA, YSYEKL. The CDR3 has 17 residues. In nucleotides, the CDR3 is TGCGCCAGCAGCCAATTCCCCGGGACAGCTTACTACAATGAGCAGTTCTTC. As protein: CASSQFPGTAYYNEQFF.

This chain joins TRBV4-3 and TRBJ2-7; 12 bases are a match to TRBD1. Germline V gene data show CDR1 as LGHNA and CDR2 as YSLEER. V shed 0 bases, J shed 4 bases, and the junction held 4 bases outside the gene matches. CDR3 length: 16 amino acids. For the CDR3, the DNA is TGCGCCAGCAGCCAAGATAAGGGACAGGGGGCATACGAGCAGTACTTC. Encoded protein: CASSQDKGQGAYEQYF.

The chain is built from TRBV4-1 and TRBJ1-5; TRBD1 matches 9 bases. The CDR3 runs to 16 residues. Trimming cost V 0 bases and J 9 bases; bases outside gene matches: 9. Germline CDR1 MGHRA, CDR2 YSYEKL. DNA of the CDR3: TGCGCCAGCAGCCAAGAAGAGGGGACAGGGTTGGGGCCCCAGCATTTT. Its protein product is CASSQEEGTGLGPQHF.

This chain uses TRBV6-1 with TRBJ2-3, with D perhaps TRBD1 (6 bases). Trimming took off 8 bases at V and 0 bases at J, with 12 bases between the two ends. CDR3 length: 14 amino acids. Germline loops: CDR1 MNHNS, CDR2 SASEGT. The CDR3 protein is CASVRGWSTDTQYF. The CDR3 DNA sequence: TGTGCCAGCGTCAGGGGCTGGAGCACAGATACGCAGTATTTT.